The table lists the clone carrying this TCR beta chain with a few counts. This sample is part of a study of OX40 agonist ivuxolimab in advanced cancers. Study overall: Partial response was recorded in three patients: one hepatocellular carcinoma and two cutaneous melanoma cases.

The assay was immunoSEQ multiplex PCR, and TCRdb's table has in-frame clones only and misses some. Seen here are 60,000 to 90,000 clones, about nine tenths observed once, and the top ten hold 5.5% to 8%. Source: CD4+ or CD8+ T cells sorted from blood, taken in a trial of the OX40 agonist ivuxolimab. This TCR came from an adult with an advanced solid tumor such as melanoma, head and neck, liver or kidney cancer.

CDR3 amino acids: CASSVAQNTEAFF. In DNA form, the CDR3 reads TGTGCCAGCAGCGTAGCACAGAACACTGAAGCTTTCTTT. V usage is TRBV9 and J usage is TRBJ1-1; D gene uncertain. There are 13 residues in the CDR3. Trimming cost V 0 bases and J 1 base, with 4 bases left between them. Germline-derived CDR1 and CDR2 are SGDLS and YYNGEE.